This entry is about one TCR beta chain. This clonotype was detected a few times. This clone's antigen is unknown. No base qualities exist here, and no much larger clone lies one base off it. Unique molecular identifier barcodes were built into the libraries and used for clonotype quantification. Qiagen AllPrep DNA/RNA Micro kits were used to isolate total RNA, and an Agilent TapeStation was used to check RNA quality. TCR beta libraries were constructed by 5' RACE, in which cDNA synthesis was followed by two PCR steps with TCR beta constant-region gene-specific primers. An Illumina MiSeq platform was used to sequence the TCR beta libraries. In the paper's pipeline: Reads were processed with MIGEC, MiXCR and VDJtools. To get a clonotype's frequency, the unique molecular identifiers belonging to that clonotype were divided by all unique molecular identifiers in the sample. Any TRBV gene that IMGT lists as a pseudogene or open reading frame, and is therefore nonfunctional, such as TRBV1, TRBV12-1 and TRBV21, was left out. TCRdb reworked the public reads: Q25 trimming with fastp, MiXCR clone assembly, productive beta chains retained. Duplicate CDR3 protein sequences are folded into a single record with the most common DNA and genes. In this record, the V and J calls reflect TCRdb's handling and not the investigators' own analysis. Present in this sample are about 20,000 distinct CDR3 sequences, approximately 2.4% of which were seen just once. Of the sample, 30% to 35% falls within the top ten clones.

The germline V gene (reference sequence) gives CDR1 as SEHNR and CDR2 as FQNEAQ. V is pared back by 6 bases and J by 0 bases, with 12 bases lying between the germline termini. The CDR3, from cysteine to phenylalanine, totals 15 residues. CDR3 DNA is the only sequence kept; it has 45 bases, read in frame from the first base. These data belong to a study of beta chain bispecific antibodies for T cell cancers (dated by TCRdb to the early 2020s). Regarding the complete study: Healthy donor T cells were cocultured with T cell leukemia lines and bispecific antibodies, then TRBV sequencing of surviving cells measured the depletion of each TRBV family. Jurkat cells expressed surface TRBV12 (TRBV12-3), and HPB-ALL cells expressed surface TRBV5-5.

T cells were expanded from blood mononuclear cells for about three days with either the anti-CD3 antibody OKT3 or CD3/CD28 Dynabeads. The culture conditions for expanded T cells were RPMI 1640 plus 10% fetal bovine serum, recombinant human IL-2 (about 94 IU/ml) and IL-7 (roughly 4.5 ng/ml). For cocultures, about 5 x 10^4 normal T cells were combined with about 5 x 10^4 target cells and bispecific antibody in about 100 ul and incubated for approximately 15 hours at 37 degrees C. Every bispecific antibody was made of two single-chain variable fragments expressed in a single-chain diabody format with a His tag. The effector T cells were obtained from healthy human donors, with peripheral blood mononuclear cells isolated from leukapheresis samples by Ficoll density gradient centrifugation. Findings and caveats that apply to the study as a whole: Cross-reactivity of the anti-TRBV5-5 antibody with TRBV5-6 was attributed to high sequence similarity between the two genes. Every sequenced sample contained a mix of leukemia cell line cells and normal T cells, and most targeted TRBV signal came from the leukemia cells rather than from the normal T cells.

Sequences were obtained from healthy donor T cells cultured with leukemia cells. This receptor chain uses TRBV7-9 and TRBJ2-4, with the D gene uncertain. The sequence derives from a human donor in good health. Some clones in this sample may be carry-over from other donors' samples. The CDR3 amino acid sequence is: CASSQAEEAKNIQYF. At the DNA level, the sequence is TGTGCCAGCAGTCAGGCAGAGGAAGCCAAAAACATTCAGTACTTC.